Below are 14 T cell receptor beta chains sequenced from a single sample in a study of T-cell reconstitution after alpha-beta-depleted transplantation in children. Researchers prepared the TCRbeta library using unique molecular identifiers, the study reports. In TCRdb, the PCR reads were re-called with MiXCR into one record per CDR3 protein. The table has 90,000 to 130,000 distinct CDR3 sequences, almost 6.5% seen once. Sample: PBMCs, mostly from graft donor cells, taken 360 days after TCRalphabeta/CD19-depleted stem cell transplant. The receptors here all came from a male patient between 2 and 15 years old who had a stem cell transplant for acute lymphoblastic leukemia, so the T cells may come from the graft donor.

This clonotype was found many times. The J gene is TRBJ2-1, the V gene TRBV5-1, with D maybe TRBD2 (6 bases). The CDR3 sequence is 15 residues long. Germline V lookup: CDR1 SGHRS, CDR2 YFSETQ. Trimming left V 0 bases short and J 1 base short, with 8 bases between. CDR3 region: CASSLAGLSYNEQFF. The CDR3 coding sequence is TGCGCCAGCAGCTTGGCGGGACTTTCCTACAATGAGCAGTTCTTC. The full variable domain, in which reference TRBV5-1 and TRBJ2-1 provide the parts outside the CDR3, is KAGVTQTPRYLIKTRGQQVTLSCSPISGHRSVSWYQQTPGQGLQFLFEYFSETQRNKGNFPGRFSGRQFSNSRSEMNVSTLELGDSALYLCASSLAGLSYNEQFFGPGTRLTVL.

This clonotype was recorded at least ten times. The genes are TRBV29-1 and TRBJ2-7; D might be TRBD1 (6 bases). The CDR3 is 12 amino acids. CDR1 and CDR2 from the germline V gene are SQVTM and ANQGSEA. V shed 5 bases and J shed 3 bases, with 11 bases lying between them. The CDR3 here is CSVRDTYYEQYF. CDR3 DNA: TGCAGCGTTAGGGACACCTACTACGAGCAGTACTTC.

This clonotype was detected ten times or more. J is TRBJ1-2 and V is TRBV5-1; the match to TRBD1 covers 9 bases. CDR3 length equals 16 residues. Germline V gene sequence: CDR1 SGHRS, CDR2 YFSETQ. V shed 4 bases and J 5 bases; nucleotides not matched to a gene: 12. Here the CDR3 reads CASSELRDRELYGYTF. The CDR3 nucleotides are TGCGCCAGCAGCGAGTTACGGGACAGGGAGTTGTATGGCTACACCTTC.

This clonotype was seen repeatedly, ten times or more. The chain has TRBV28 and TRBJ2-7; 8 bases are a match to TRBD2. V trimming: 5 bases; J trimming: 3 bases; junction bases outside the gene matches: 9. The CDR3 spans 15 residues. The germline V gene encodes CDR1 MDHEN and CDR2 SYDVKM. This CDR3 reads CASSHQGTRVYEQYF. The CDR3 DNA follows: TGTGCCAGCAGTCACCAAGGGACTAGGGTCTACGAGCAGTACTTC. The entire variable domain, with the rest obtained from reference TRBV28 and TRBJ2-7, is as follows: DVKVTQSSRYLVKRTGEKVFLECVQDMDHENMFWYRQDPGLGLRLIYFSYDVKMKEKGDIPEGYSVSREKKERFSLILESASTNQTSMYLCASSHQGTRVYEQYFGPGTRLTVT.

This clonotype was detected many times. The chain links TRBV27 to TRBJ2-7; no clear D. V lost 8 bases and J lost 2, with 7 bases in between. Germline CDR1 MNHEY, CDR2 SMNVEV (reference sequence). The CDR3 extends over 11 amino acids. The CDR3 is CASSMTYEQYF. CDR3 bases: TGTGCCAGCTCCATGACCTACGAGCAGTACTTC.

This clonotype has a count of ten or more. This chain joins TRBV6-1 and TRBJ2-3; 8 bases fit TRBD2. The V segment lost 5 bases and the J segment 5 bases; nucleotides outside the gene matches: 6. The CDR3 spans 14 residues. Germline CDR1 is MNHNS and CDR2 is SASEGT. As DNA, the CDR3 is TGTGCCAGCAGTATCGGGGGGGCCGAAGATACGCAGTATTTT. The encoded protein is CASSIGGAEDTQYF.

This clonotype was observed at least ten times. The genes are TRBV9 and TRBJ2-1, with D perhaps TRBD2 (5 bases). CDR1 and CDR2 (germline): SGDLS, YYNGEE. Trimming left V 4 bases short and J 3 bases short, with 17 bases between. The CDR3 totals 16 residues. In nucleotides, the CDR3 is TGTGCCAGCAGCCCACCCTCGGGAAAACACTACAATGAGCAGTTCTTC. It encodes CASSPPSGKHYNEQFF.

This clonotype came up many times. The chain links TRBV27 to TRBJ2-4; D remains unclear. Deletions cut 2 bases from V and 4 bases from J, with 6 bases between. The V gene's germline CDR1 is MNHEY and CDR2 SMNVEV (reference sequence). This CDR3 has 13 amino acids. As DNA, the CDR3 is TGTGCCAGCAGTTTAAGCCGGAAAAACATTCAGTACTTC. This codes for CASSLSRKNIQYF.

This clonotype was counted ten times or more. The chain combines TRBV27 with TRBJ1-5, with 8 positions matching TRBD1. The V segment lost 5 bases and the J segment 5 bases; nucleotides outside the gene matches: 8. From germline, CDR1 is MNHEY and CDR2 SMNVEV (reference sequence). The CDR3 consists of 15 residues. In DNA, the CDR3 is TGTGCCAGCAGTCCCCGGGACAGGCCGCATCAGCCCCAGCATTTT. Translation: CASSPRDRPHQPQHF.

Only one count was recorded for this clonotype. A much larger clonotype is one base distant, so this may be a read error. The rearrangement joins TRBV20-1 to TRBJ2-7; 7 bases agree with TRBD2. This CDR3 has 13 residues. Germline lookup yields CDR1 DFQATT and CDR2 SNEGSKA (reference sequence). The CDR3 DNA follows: TGCAGTGCTAGAGATTGGGAGGGGAGGGAGCGGTACTTC. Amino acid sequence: CSARDWEGRERYF.

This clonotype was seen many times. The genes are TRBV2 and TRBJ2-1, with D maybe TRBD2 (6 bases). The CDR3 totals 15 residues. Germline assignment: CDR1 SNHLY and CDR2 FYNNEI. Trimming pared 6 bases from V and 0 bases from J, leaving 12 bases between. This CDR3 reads CASSPGLLSYNEQFF. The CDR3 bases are TGTGCCAGCAGCCCGGGACTTCTCTCCTACAATGAGCAGTTCTTC.

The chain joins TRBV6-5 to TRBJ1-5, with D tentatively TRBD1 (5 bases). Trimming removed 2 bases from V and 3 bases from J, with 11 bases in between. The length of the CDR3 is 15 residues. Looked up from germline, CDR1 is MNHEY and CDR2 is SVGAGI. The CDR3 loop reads CASSYDSSYNQPQHF. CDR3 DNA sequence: TGTGCCAGCAGTTACGACAGCTCCTACAATCAGCCCCAGCATTTT.

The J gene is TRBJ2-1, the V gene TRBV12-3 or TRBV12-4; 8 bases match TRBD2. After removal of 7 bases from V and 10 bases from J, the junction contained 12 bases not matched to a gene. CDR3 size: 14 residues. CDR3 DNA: TGTGCCAGCACGACTAGCGCAAAAATCGGGGAGCAGTTCTTC. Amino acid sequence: CASTTSAKIGEQFF.

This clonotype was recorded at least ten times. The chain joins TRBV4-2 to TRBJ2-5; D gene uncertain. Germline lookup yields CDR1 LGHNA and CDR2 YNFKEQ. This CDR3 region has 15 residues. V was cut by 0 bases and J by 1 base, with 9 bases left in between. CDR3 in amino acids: CASSQDVAAQETQYF. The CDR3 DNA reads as TGTGCCAGCAGCCAAGATGTGGCAGCCCAAGAGACCCAGTACTTC.